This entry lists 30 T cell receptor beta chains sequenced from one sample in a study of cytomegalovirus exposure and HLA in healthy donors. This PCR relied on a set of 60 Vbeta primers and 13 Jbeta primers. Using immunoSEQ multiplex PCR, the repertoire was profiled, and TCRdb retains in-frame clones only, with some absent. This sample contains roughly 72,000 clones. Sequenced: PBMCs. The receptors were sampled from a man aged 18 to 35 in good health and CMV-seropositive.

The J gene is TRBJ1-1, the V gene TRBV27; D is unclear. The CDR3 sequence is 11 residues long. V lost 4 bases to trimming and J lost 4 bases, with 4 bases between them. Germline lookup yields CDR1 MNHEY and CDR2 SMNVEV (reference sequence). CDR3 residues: CASSSRTEAFF. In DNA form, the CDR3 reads TGTGCCAGCAGTTCCCGCACTGAAGCTTTCTTT.

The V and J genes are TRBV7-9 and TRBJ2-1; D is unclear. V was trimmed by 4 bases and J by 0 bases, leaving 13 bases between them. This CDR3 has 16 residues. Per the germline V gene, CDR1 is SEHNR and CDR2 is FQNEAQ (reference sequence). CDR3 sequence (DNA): TGTGCCAGCAGCTCCCCTAGACGCAGCTCCTACAATGAGCAGTTCTTC. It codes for CASSSPRRSSYNEQFF.

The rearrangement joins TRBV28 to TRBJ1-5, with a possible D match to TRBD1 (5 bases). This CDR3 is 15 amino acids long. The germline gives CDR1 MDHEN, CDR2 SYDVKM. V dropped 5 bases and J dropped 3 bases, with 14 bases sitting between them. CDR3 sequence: CASSPFRRVNQPQHF. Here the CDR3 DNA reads TGTGCCAGCAGTCCTTTCCGCAGGGTCAATCAGCCCCAGCATTTT.

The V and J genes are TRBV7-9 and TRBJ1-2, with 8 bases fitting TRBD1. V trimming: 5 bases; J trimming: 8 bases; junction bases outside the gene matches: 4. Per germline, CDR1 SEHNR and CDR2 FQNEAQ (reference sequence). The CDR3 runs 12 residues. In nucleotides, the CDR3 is TGTGCCAGCAGCAAAGGACAGGGAGGCTACACCTTC. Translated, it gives CASSKGQGGYTF.

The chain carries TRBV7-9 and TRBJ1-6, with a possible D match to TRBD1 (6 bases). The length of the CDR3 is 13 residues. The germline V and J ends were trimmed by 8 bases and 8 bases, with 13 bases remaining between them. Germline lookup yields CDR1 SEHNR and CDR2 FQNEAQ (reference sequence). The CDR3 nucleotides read TGTGCCAGCGGGGGGGCAGGAGATTCACCCCTCCACTTT. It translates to CASGGAGDSPLHF.

This CDR3 reads CASSLGPRVVNSPLHF. The CDR3 DNA follows: TGTGCCAGCAGCTTGGGGCCCAGGGTCGTAAATTCACCCCTCCACTTT. The chain links TRBV5-4 to TRBJ1-6, with D perhaps TRBD1 (5 bases). From germline, CDR1 is SGHNT and CDR2 YYREEE (reference sequence). Trimming removed 0 bases at V and 7 bases at J, with 14 bases between. The CDR3 is 16 amino acids. Supplemented by reference TRBV5-4 and TRBJ1-6, the full variable domain reads ETGVTQSPTHLIKTRGQQVTLRCSSQSGHNTVSWYQQALGQGPQFIFQYYREEENGRGNFPPRFSGLQFPNYSSELNVNALELDDSALYLCASSLGPRVVNSPLHFGNGTRLTVT.

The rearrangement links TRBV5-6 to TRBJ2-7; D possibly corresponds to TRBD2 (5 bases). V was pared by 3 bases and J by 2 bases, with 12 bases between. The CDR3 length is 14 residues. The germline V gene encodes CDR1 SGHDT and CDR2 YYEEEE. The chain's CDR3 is CASSSGISAYEQYF. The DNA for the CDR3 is TGTGCCAGCAGCTCCGGGATCTCCGCCTACGAGCAGTACTTC.

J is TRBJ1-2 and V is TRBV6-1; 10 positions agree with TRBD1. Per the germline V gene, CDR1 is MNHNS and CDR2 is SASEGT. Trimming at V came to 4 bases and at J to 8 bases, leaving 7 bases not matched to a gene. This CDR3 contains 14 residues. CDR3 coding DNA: TGTGCCAGCAGTGCCGGGACAGGGGTTTTGGGCTACACCTTC. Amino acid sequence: CASSAGTGVLGYTF.

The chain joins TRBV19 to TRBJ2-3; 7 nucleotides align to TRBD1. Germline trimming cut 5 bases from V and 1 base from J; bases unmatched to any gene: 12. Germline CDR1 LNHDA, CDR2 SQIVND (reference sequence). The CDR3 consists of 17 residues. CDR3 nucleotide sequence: TGTGCCAGTAGTCCCGGACAGGCAGGGGCCCGCACAGATACGCAGTATTTT. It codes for CASSPGQAGARTDTQYF.

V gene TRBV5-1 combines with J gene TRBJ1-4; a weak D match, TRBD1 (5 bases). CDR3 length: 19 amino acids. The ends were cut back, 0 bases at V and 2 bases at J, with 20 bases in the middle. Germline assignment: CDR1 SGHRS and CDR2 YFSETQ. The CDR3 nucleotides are TGCGCCAGCAGCTTGGAAGGGCCGGCGTCAGGGCGGACTAATGAAAAACTGTTTTTT. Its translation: CASSLEGPASGRTNEKLFF.

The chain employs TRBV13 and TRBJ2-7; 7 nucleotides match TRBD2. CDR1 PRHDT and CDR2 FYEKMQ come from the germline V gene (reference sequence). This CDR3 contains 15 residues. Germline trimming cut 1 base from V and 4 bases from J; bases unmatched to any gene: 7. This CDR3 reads CASSLVGFGGYEQYF. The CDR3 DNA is TGTGCCAGCAGCTTAGTGGGGTTCGGGGGGTACGAGCAGTACTTC.

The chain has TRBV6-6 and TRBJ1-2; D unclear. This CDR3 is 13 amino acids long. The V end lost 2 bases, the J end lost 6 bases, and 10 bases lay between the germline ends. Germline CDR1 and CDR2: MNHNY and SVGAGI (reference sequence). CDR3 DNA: TGTGCCAGCAGTTACCTACAGAACCATGGCTACACCTTC. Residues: CASSYLQNHGYTF.

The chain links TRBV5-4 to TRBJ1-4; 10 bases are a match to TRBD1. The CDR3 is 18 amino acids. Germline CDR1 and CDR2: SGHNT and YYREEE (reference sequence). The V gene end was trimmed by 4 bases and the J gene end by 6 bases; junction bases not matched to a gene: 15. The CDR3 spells CASSGGQGRTGADEKLFF. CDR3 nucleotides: TGTGCCAGCAGCGGGGGACAGGGGAGGACCGGTGCGGATGAAAAACTGTTTTTT.

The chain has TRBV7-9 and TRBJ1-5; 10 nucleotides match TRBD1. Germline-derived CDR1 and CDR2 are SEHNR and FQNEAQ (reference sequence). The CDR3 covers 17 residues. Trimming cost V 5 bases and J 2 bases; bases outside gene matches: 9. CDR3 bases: TGTGCCAGCAGCCTTTCGGGGACAGGGGTGGGCAATCAGCCCCAGCATTTT. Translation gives CASSLSGTGVGNQPQHF.

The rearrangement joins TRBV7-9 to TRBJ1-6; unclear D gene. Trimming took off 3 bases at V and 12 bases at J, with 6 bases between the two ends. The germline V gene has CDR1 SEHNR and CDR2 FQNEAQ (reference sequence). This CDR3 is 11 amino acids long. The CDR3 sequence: CASSFAGPLHF. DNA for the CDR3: TGTGCCAGCAGCTTCGCAGGACCCCTCCACTTT.

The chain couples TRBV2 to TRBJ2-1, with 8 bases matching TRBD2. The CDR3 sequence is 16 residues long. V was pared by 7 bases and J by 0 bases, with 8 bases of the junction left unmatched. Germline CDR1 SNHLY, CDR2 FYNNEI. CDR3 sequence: CASKGTGTSSYNEQFF. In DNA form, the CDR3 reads TGTGCCAGCAAGGGCACGGGGACTAGCTCCTACAATGAGCAGTTCTTC.

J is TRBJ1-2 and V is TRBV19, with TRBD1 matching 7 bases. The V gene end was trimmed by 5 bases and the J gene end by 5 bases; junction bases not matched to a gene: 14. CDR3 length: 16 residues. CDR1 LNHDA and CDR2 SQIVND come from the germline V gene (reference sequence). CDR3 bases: TGTGCCAGTAGTCAAGAGGGGGACAGAGAACTATATGGCTACACCTTC. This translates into CASSQEGDRELYGYTF.

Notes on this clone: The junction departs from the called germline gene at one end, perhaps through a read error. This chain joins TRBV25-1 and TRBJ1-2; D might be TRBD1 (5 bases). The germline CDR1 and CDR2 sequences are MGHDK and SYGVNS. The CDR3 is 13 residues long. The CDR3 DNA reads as TGTGCCAGCAGTCCCATGGGGGGAGACGGCTACGCCTTC. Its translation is CASSPMGGDGYAF.

The CDR3 here is CSVEDWRTGGYSNEQFF. Written as DNA, the CDR3 is TGCAGCGTTGAAGATTGGAGGACAGGGGGATATTCTAATGAGCAGTTCTTC. V is TRBV29-1 and J is TRBJ2-1, with 10 positions matching TRBD1. The J segment lost 7 bases and the V segment lost 0 bases, leaving 12 bases of the junction unmatched. CDR3 size: 17 residues. Germline lookup yields CDR1 SQVTM and CDR2 ANQGSEA.

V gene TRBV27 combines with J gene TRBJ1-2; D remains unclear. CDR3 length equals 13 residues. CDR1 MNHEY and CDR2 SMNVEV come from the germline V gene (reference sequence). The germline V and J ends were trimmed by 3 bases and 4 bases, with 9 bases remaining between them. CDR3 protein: CASSLRVAYGYTF. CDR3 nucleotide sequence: TGTGCCAGCAGTTTGAGGGTGGCCTATGGCTACACCTTC.

As DNA, the CDR3 is TGTGCCAGCAGCTTAGCCGGGACAGGGGGAACTGAAGCTTTCTTT. Its translation is CASSLAGTGGTEAFF. This sequence joins TRBV7-9 and TRBJ1-1; TRBD1 agrees at 11 bases. The CDR3 covers 15 residues. Trimming at V came to 0 bases and at J to 5 bases, leaving 2 bases not matched to a gene. Germline-derived CDR1 and CDR2 are SEHNR and FQNEAQ (reference sequence).

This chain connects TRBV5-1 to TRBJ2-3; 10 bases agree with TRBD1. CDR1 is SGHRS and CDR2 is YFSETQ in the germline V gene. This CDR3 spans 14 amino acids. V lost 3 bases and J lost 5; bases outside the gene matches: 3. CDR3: CASSWGTGEDTQYF. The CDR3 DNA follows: TGCGCCAGCAGCTGGGGGACAGGGGAAGATACGCAGTATTTT.

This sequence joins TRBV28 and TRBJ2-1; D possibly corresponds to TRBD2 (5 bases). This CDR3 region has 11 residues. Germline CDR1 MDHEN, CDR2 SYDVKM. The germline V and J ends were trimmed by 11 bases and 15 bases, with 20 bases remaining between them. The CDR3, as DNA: TGTGCCGTACTATTAGGAGGACTGGGGTTCTTC. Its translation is CAVLLGGLGFF.

The CDR3: CASSKRQENQPQHF. The CDR3 nucleotides read TGTGCCAGCAGCAAGAGACAGGAGAATCAGCCCCAGCATTTT. This chain joins TRBV21-1 and TRBJ1-5; the listed D gene, TRBD1, was not tested against the DNA. TRBV21-1 is a recognized pseudogene. The CDR3 contains 14 residues.

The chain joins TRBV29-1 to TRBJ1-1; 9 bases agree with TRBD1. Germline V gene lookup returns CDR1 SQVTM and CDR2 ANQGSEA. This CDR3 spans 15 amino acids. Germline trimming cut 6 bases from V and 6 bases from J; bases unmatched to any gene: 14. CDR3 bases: TGCAGCGTCGGTAATGACAGGGGGGCGCGCGCTGAAGCTTTCTTT. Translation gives CSVGNDRGARAEAFF.

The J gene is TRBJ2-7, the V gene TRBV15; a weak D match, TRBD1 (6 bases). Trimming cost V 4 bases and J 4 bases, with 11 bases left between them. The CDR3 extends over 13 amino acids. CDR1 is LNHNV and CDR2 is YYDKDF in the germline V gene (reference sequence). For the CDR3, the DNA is TGTGCCACCAGCAAGACCACAGGGTACGAGCAGTACTTC. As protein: CATSKTTGYEQYF.

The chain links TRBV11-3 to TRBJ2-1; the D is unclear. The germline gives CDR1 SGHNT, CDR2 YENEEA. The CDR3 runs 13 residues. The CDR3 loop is CASGRSSYNEQFF. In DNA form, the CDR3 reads TGTGCTTCGGGTAGGAGCTCCTACAATGAGCAGTTCTTC.

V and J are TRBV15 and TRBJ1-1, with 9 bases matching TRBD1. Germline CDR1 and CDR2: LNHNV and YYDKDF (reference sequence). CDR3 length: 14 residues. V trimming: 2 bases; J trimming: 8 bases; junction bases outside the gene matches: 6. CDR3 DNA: TGTGCCACCAGCAGAATTTCCGGGACAGGGGAAGCTTTCTTT. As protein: CATSRISGTGEAFF.

CDR3 sequence: CASSLSGAGEQYF. In DNA, the CDR3 is TGTGCCAGCAGTTTAAGCGGAGCGGGGGAGCAGTACTTC. The V call is TRBV28, the J call TRBJ2-7; TRBD2 matches 7 bases. The CDR3 contains 13 residues. V lost 2 bases to trimming and J lost 7 bases; unmatched junction nucleotides: 5. Germline lookup yields CDR1 MDHEN and CDR2 SYDVKM.

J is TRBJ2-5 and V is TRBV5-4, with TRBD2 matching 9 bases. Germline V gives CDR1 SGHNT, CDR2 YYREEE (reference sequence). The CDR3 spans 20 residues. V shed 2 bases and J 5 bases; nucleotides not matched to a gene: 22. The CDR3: CASSFSKSAGGPSGGETQYF. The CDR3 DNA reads TGTGCCAGCAGCTTCTCGAAGTCAGCGGGAGGCCCCTCCGGCGGGGAGACCCAGTACTTC.